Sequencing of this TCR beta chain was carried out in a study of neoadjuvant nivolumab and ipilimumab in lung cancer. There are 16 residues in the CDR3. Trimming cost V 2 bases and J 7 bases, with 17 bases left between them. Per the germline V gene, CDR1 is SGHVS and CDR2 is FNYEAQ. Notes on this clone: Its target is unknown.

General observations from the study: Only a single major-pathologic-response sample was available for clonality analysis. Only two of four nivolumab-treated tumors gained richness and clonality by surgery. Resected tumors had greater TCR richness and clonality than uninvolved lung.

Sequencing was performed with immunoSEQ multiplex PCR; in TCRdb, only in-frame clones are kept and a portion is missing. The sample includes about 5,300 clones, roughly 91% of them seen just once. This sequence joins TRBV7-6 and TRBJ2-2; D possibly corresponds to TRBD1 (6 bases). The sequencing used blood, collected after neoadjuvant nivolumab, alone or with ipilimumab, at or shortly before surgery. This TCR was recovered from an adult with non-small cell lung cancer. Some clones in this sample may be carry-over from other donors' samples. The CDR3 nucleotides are TGTGCCAGCAGCTTAAAGAGCGGCAGGGGTCGCGGGGAGCTGTTTTTT. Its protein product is CASSLKSGRGRGELFF.